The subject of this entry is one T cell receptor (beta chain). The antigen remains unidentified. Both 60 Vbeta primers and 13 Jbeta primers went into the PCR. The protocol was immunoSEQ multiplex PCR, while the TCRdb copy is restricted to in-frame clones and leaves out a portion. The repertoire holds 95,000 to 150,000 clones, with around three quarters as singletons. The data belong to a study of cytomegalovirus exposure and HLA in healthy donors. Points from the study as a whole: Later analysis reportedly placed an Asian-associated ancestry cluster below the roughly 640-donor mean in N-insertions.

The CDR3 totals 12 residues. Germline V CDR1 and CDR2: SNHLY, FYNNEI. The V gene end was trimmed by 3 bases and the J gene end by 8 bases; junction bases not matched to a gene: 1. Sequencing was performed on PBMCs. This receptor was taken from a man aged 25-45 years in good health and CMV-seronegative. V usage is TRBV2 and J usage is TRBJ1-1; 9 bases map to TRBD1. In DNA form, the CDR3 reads TGTGCCAGCAGTGAGGGGACAGGGGAAGCTTTCTTT. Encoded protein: CASSEGTGEAFF.